What follows describes a single T cell receptor beta chain. V lost 2 bases and J lost 7; bases outside the gene matches: 10. Germline values: CDR1 MNHEY, CDR2 SMNVEV (reference sequence). The CDR3 has 15 amino acids. Only in-frame clones appear in the TCRdb table, and some are missing; sequencing was by immunoSEQ multiplex PCR. In the table there are about 220,000 clones, 70% to 90% of which are singletons. The entry originates in a study of blood T cell repertoires in COVID-19. Participants came from roughly 25 US areas, aged roughly 18 to 100 years. The chain has TRBV27 and TRBJ1-2; 7 bases line up with TRBD1. The sample taken for sequencing was PBMCs or T cells enriched from blood (not recorded which). This receptor was identified in a woman aged 45 to 65 with acute COVID-19. The CDR3 sequence is CASSLASTGKIGYTF. Written as DNA, the CDR3 is TGTGCCAGCAGTTTAGCCTCGACAGGGAAAATTGGCTACACCTTC.